This is a list of T cell receptor beta chains from one sample in a study of blood T cell repertoires in COVID-19. TCRdb's table, derived via immunoSEQ multiplex PCR, lists solely in-frame clones and lacks some. The sample has some 110,000 clones, around 80% seen once. Sequencing was performed on peripheral blood. The source is an elderly man with COVID-19, enrolled during active disease. The conserved cysteine and the conserved F or W are not part of the CDR3 here. Only some rows state a clone size, as once, few, many or a class for expanded clones.

NA,10,TRBV28,ASSWGPGTIY
NA,13,TRBV5-1,ASSLYGGELETQY
NA,14,TRBV19,ASGGSPGASTDTQY
NA,12,TRBV5-1,ASSLTGDLNIQY
NA,12,TRBV5-8,ASSSERVLYGYT
NA,15,TRBV5-4,ASSFDRPGTHGNTIY
NA,14,TRBV4-3,ASSQVSGGGQETQY
NA,13,TRBV7-2,ASSLALAGAGELF
NA,13,TRBV28,ASSLPGTGNTEAF
NA,12,TRBV24-1,ATSDMTGPGTQY
NA,12,TRBV28,ASSVGHPVYGYT
NA,12,TRBV28,ASTMDRGRTEAF
NA,13,TRBV4-3,ASSQDWQGHNEQF
once,13,TRBV18,ASSPARPNTGELF
NA,11,TRBV5-1,ASSLGSTYEQY
NA,13,TRBV28,ASSTYRGEGQPQH
NA,17,TRBV9,ASSAGRGTDLGRIYGYT
NA,10,TRBV6-2/TRBV6-3,ASSSAGYGYT
once,14,TRBV10-3,AISESIAGNTGELF
NA,10,TRBV6-5,ASDRGFTEAF
NA,13,TRBV29-1,SLPRGSGEYNEQF
NA,11,TRBV2,ASSLLLTDTQY
NA,15,TRBV19,ASSMVGGYARGQPQH
NA,12,TRBV19,ASRGLAGDYEQF
NA,10,TRBV28,ASSTSQGVGY
NA,12,TRBV7-9,ASSLERTVYGYT
NA,16,TRBV28,ASSPTYRAGWTQYEQY
NA,12,TRBV7-9,ASSLDSWDTEAF
NA,13,TRBV24-1,ATSDPQGGKYEQY
NA,12,TRBV28,ASIQTGDSYEQY
NA,14,TRBV23-1,ASIAGTDYSNQPQH
NA,14,TRBV7-9,ASSLTGTATNEKLF
NA,12,TRBV6-5,ASSYTEGWTEAF
NA,14,TRBV28,ASSLASRVYADTQY
NA,14,TRBV9,ASSVDGTGGFFGYT
NA,12,TRBV28,ASSLNRGMKTQY
NA,13,TRBV3-1/TRBV3-2,ASSPTSGRSYEQY
NA,11,TRBV4-3,ASSQDSGETQY
NA,14,TRBV2,ASKFGLAGVQETQY
NA,12,TRBV6-5,ASRTDPYNSPLH
NA,14,TRBV27,ASSPRLAGVSYEQY
NA,14,TRBV19,ASSRAPGTPENEQF
NA,9,TRBV12-3/TRBV12-4,ASGPRQGAA
NA,9,TRBV20-1,SAIPSETQY
once,12,TRBV9,ASSVDTYFTEAF
NA,13,TRBV28,ASRGLREGNYGYT
NA,15,TRBV9,ASSVGKREGRRDTQY
NA,14,TRBV6-5,ASSYGAINGNEKLF
few,12,TRBV28,ASSFRSNTGELF
NA,12,TRBV7-9,ASSLGQGDYEQY
NA,14,TRBV27,ASSLLGGGNTGELF